A single count supports the clone carrying this T cell receptor beta chain. This specimen belongs to a study of blood T cell repertoires in COVID-19. Study information: From the United States, Italy and Spain came samples of acute and convalescent COVID-19. The cDNA or gDNA used as material had been derived from T cells, B-cell-depleted T cells, or PBMCs.

In the original processing: Estimates of nucleated cell counts were drawn from the amplification of reference gene primers. Sequencing was performed with immunoSEQ multiplex PCR; in TCRdb, only in-frame clones are kept and a portion is missing. The V and J calls and clone size are taken from that table; D and trimming were inferred from the DNA. The table lists about 120,000 clones, roughly 78% of them singletons. The germline V and J ends were trimmed by 4 bases and 6 bases, with 8 bases remaining between them. This CDR3 region has 11 residues. Germline V gene sequence: CDR1 DFQATT, CDR2 SNEGSKA (reference sequence).

Source material: peripheral blood. V and J are TRBV20-1 and TRBJ2-3; maybe TRBD2 (6 bases). The TCR originated in a man in his fifties or sixties with active or convalescent COVID-19. The CDR3 sequence is CSATTSDTQYF. Written as DNA, the CDR3 is TGCAGTGCTACGACTAGTGATACGCAGTATTTT.